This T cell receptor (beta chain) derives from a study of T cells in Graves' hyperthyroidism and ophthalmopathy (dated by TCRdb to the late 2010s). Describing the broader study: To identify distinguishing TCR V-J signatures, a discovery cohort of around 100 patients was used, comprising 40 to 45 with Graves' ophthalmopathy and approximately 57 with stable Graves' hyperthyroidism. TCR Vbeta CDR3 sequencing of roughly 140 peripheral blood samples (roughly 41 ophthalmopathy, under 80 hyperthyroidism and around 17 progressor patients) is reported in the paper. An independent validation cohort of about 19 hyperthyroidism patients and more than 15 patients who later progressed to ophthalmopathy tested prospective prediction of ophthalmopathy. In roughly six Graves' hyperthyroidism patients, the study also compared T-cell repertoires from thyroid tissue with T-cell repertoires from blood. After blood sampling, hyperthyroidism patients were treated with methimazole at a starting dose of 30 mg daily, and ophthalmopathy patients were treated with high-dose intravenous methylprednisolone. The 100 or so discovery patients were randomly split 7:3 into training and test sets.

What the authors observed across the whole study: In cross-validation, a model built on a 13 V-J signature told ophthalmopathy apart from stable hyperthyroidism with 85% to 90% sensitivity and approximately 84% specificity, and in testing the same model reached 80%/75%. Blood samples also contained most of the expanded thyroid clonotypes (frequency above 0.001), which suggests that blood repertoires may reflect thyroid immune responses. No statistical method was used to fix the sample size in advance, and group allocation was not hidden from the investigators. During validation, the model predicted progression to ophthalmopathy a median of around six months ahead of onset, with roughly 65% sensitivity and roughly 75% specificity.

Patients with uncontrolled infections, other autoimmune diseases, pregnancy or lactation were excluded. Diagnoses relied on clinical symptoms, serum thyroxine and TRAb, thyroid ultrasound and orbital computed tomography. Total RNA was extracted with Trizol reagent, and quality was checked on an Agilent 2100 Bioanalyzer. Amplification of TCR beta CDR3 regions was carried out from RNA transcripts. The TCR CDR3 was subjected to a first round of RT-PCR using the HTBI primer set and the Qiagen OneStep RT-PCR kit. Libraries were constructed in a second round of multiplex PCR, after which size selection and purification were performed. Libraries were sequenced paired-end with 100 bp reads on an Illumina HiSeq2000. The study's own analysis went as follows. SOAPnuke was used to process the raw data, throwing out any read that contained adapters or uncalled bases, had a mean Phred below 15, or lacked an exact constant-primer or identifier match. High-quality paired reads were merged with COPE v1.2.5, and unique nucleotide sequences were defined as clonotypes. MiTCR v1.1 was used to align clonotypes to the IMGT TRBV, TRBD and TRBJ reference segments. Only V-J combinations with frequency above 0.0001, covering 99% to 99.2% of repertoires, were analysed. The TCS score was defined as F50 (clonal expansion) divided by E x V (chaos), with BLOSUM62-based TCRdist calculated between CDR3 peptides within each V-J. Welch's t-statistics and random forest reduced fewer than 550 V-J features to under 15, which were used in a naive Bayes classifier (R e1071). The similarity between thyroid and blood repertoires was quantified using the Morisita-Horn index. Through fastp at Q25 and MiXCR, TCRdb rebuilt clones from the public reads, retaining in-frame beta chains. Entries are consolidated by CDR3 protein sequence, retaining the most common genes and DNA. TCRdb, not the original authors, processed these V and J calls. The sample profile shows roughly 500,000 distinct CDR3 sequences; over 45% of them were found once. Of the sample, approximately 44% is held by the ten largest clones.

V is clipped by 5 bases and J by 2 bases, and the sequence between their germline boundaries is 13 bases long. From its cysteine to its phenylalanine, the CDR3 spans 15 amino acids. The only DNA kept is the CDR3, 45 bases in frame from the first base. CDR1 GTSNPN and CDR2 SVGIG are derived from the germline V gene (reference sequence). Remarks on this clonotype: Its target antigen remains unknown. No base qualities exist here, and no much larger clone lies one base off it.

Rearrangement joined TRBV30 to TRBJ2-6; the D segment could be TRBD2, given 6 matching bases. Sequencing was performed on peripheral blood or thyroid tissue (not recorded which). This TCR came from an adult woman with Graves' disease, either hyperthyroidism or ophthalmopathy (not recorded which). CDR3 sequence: CAWLEGPAGANVLTF. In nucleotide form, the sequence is TGTGCCTGGCTGGAGGGTCCTGCTGGGGCCAACGTCCTGACTTTC.